These 2 T cell receptor beta chains were all obtained from the same sample, sequenced in a study of chemoradiotherapy in HPV16-positive cancers. Assay used: immunoSEQ multiplex PCR; TCRdb lists only in-frame clones, some missing. The sample carries under 3,500 clones, around 81% recorded once. The input for sequencing was tumor tissue, taken from a patient who underwent chemoradiotherapy. The source is a human donor with HPV-associated anogenital cancer.

The chain is built from TRBV5-1 and TRBJ1-3, with D unclear. Per the germline V gene, CDR1 is SGHRS and CDR2 is YFSETQ. V was cut by 2 bases and J by 4 bases, with 13 bases left in between. This CDR3 contains 15 residues. The CDR3 bases are TGCGCCAGCAGCTTCCAGGAGGGTGCCGGAAACACCATATATTTT. Its protein product is CASSFQEGAGNTIYF.

J is TRBJ2-7 and V is TRBV13; 8 bases are a match to TRBD2. With 5 bases clipped from V and 0 bases from J, the junction kept 9 bases outside the gene matches. The CDR3 is 16 amino acids. Germline V gene sequence: CDR1 PRHDT, CDR2 FYEKMQ (reference sequence). The CDR3 DNA sequence: TGTGCCAGCAGCCAAGGTGGCGGGAGGATCTCCTACGAGCAGTACTTC. Amino acid sequence: CASSQGGGRISYEQYF.